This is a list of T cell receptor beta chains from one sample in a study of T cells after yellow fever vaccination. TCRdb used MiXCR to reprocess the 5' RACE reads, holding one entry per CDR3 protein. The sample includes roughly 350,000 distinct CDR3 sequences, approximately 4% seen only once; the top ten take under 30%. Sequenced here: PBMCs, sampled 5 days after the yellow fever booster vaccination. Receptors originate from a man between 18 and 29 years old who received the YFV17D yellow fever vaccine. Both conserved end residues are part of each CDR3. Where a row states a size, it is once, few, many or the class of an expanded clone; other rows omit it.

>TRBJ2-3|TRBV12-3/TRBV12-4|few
CASSRDFLDTQYF
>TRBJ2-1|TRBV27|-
CASSLEQDPYNEQFF
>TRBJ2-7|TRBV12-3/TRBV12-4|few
CASRKTTPYEQYF
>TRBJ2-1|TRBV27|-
CASSFSWGRGVEQFF
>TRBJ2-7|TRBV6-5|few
CASTDGTVYEQYF
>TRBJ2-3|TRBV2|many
CASTKAGASTDTQYF
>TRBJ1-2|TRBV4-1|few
CASSQSGNYGYTF
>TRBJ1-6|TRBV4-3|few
CASSQDLGSDSPLHF
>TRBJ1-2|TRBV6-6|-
CASSYSAGDYGYTF
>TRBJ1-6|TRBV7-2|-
CASSWGRGMGSPLHF
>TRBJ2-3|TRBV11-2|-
CASSPGRDRATDTQYF
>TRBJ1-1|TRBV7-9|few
CASSLERGGPTEAFF
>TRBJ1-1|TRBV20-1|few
CSARDSTGLTEAFF
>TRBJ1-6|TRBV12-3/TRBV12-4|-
CASSGPSGTAYNSPLHF
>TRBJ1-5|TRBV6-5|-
CASSYSGAQPQHF
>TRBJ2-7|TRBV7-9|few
CASSSSGWTHPPYEQYF
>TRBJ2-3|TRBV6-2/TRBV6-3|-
CASRLLATTDTQYF
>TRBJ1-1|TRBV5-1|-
CASSFGSQYTEAFF
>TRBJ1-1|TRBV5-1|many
CASSANPGQKNTEAFF
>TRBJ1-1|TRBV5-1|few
CASSSRGLATEAFF
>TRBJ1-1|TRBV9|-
CASSVARTGTEAFF
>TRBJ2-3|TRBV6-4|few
CASSAHYSEGPKGGTDTQYF
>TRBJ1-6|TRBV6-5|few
CASSYSKERTSPLHF
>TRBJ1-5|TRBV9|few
CASSVGGGGNNQPQHF
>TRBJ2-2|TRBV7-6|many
CASSYGLAGANTGELFF
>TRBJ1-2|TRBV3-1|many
CASSHGQGANYGYTF
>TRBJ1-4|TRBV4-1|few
CASSRKDDNEKLFF
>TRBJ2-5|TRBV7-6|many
CASSLRQGFQETQYF
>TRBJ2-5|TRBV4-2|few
CASSQDTGPSGETQYF
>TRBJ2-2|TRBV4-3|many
CASSQEFQGTFTGELFF
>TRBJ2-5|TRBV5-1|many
CASSLGTGQGTQYF
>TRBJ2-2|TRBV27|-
CASSLTVSGSGELFF
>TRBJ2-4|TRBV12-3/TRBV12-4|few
CASSLTLKNIQYF
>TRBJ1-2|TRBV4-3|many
CASSPDALGRGRAYGYTF
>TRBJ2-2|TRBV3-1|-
CASSQRPPGGRNTGELFF
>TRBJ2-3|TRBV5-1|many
CASSLEQGWDTQYF
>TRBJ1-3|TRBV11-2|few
CASRSGGAGNTIYF
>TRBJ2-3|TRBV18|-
CASSPRAGRSSTDTQYF
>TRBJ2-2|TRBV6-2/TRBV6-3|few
CASSSGAKDGELFF
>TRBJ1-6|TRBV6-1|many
CASSLDRNSPLHF
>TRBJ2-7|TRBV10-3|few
CAISQEGLAGGYEQYF
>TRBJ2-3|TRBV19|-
CASPHYRREMGYTDTQYF
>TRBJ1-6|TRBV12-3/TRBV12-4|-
CASSLRENPNSPLHF
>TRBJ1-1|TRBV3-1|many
CASSSTGSTEAFF
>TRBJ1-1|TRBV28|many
CASSLLRGEAFF
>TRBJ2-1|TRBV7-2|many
CASSRGGGKYNEQFF
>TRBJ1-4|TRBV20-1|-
CSATDRVRAEKLFF
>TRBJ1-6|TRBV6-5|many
CASWDRGYSPLHF
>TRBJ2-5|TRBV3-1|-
CASSPGDRGQETQYF
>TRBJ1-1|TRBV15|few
CATSRLGRGGGAFF
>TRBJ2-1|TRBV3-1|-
CASRGTGNEQFF
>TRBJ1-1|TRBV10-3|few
CAIRTGQGDTEAFF
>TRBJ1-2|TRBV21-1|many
CASRRDGIGGYTF
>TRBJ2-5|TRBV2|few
CASSAHGGGTKTQYF
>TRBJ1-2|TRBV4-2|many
CASSPRTGGYTF
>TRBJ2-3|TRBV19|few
CATRTSGGATQYF
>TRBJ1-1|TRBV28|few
CASNPGQLNTEAFF
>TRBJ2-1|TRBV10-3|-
CAISEEWLNEQFF
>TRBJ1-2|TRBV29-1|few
CSAMLGTGGYTF